A selection of T cell receptor beta chains follows, all from one sample in a study of beta chain features in type 1 diabetes. The method was immunoSEQ multiplex PCR; TCRdb's version includes in-frame clones alone and lacks a portion of them. Of hundreds of thousands of clones in the sample, roughly 12% are singletons; the top ten hold 0.0085% to 0.012%. Sequencing was carried out using naive CD4+ T cells from blood. The receptors were sampled from a woman younger than 35 with type 1 diabetes. CDR3s include the opening cysteine and the closing phenylalanine or tryptophan.

V gene: TRBV5-4; CDR3 length: 14; J gene: TRBJ1-1; CDR3 protein: CASSNKGGDTEAFF
V gene: TRBV28; CDR3 length: 13; J gene: TRBJ2-5; CDR3 protein: CASSLGRMETQYF
V gene: TRBV18; CDR3 length: 16; J gene: TRBJ2-6; CDR3 protein: CASSPGTDSGANVLTF
V gene: TRBV7-2; CDR3 length: 14; J gene: TRBJ2-7; CDR3 protein: CASSLTSGDYEQYF
V gene: TRBV13; CDR3 length: 12; J gene: TRBJ2-4; CDR3 protein: CASSGTGRIQYF
V gene: TRBV5-4; CDR3 length: 17; J gene: TRBJ2-2; CDR3 protein: CASSFKAGGPYTGELFF
V gene: TRBV4-3; CDR3 length: 18; J gene: TRBJ2-2; CDR3 protein: CASSRQASGLLTVGELFF
V gene: TRBV6-5; CDR3 length: 12; J gene: TRBJ2-5; CDR3 protein: CASGQIQETQYF
V gene: TRBV10-3; CDR3 length: 14; J gene: TRBJ2-7; CDR3 protein: CAIRGTGDVVKKYF
V gene: TRBV5-4; CDR3 length: 14; J gene: TRBJ2-1; CDR3 protein: CASSFPPGEGEQFF
V gene: TRBV19; CDR3 length: 16; J gene: TRBJ1-5; CDR3 protein: CASSMDRGAPNQPQHF
V gene: TRBV4-3; CDR3 length: 17; J gene: TRBJ2-1; CDR3 protein: CASSQAVQAAPYNEQFF
V gene: TRBV5-6; CDR3 length: 17; J gene: TRBJ2-6; CDR3 protein: CASSVQGSSSGANVLTF
V gene: TRBV23-1; CDR3 length: 20; J gene: TRBJ2-5; CDR3 protein: CASSQSQSTGQGGWQETQYF
V gene: TRBV6-6; CDR3 length: 11; J gene: TRBJ2-1; CDR3 protein: CASAQYNEQFF
V gene: TRBV7-2; CDR3 length: 14; J gene: TRBJ1-1; CDR3 protein: CASSSRAQGRAAFF
V gene: TRBV7-2; CDR3 length: 14; J gene: TRBJ2-5; CDR3 protein: CASSPGQGRETQYF
V gene: TRBV6-4; CDR3 length: 15; J gene: TRBJ2-3; CDR3 protein: CASSDSLSNTDTQYF
V gene: TRBV30; CDR3 length: 12; J gene: TRBJ2-5; CDR3 protein: CAWSPNQETQYF
V gene: TRBV4-2; CDR3 length: 18; J gene: TRBJ2-7; CDR3 protein: CASSQDPGTADLSYEQYF
V gene: TRBV27; CDR3 length: 14; J gene: TRBJ1-1; CDR3 protein: CASSFLTENTEAFF
V gene: TRBV5-1; CDR3 length: 14; J gene: TRBJ2-5; CDR3 protein: CASSPDRGLETQYF
V gene: TRBV25-1; CDR3 length: 14; J gene: TRBJ2-4; CDR3 protein: CASRETGTNNIQYF
V gene: TRBV18; CDR3 length: 12; J gene: TRBJ2-5; CDR3 protein: CASSLQGETQYF
V gene: TRBV10-3; CDR3 length: 15; J gene: TRBJ2-7; CDR3 protein: CAISDSGRAEYEQYF
V gene: TRBV9; CDR3 length: 15; J gene: TRBJ2-2; CDR3 protein: CASSEERGVTGELFF
V gene: TRBV4-3; CDR3 length: 16; J gene: TRBJ2-1; CDR3 protein: CASSQSGGRAWYEQFF
V gene: TRBV5-4; CDR3 length: 16; J gene: TRBJ2-1; CDR3 protein: CASSLGAGGLYNEQFF
V gene: TRBV13; CDR3 length: 16; J gene: TRBJ1-6; CDR3 protein: CASSLGGQVWDSPLHF
V gene: TRBV9; CDR3 length: 14; J gene: TRBJ1-6; CDR3 protein: CARITGELISPLHF
V gene: TRBV4-1; CDR3 length: 15; J gene: TRBJ2-7; CDR3 protein: CASSQNQGTPYEQYF
V gene: TRBV29-1; CDR3 length: 13; J gene: NA; CDR3 protein: CSVGGGRGETQYF
V gene: TRBV2; CDR3 length: 14; J gene: TRBJ2-7; CDR3 protein: CASSGTLSSYEQYF
V gene: TRBV28; CDR3 length: 13; J gene: TRBJ2-3; CDR3 protein: CATRLAGPDTQYF
V gene: TRBV6-5; CDR3 length: 15; J gene: TRBJ1-2; CDR3 protein: CASSYHIGVSAGYTF
V gene: TRBV27; CDR3 length: 15; J gene: TRBJ2-1; CDR3 protein: CASRSYNGLNNEQFF
V gene: TRBV4-3; CDR3 length: 14; J gene: TRBJ1-2; CDR3 protein: CASSQEESGYGYTF
V gene: TRBV19; CDR3 length: 15; J gene: TRBJ1-1; CDR3 protein: CASTLDPGSHTEAFF
V gene: TRBV5-5; CDR3 length: 15; J gene: TRBJ1-2; CDR3 protein: CASSLAPEAHYGYTF
V gene: TRBV25-1; CDR3 length: 13; J gene: TRBJ2-7; CDR3 protein: CASSEWQRYEQYF
V gene: TRBV20-1; CDR3 length: 11; J gene: TRBJ1-1; CDR3 protein: CSAEGNTEAFF
V gene: TRBV7-9; CDR3 length: 11; J gene: TRBJ2-2; CDR3 protein: CASSPLWELFF
V gene: TRBV7-9; CDR3 length: 18; J gene: TRBJ2-3; CDR3 protein: CASSLRTGPSLSTDTQYF
V gene: TRBV19; CDR3 length: 14; J gene: TRBJ2-5; CDR3 protein: CASSIVGIQETQYF
V gene: TRBV7-8; CDR3 length: 14; J gene: TRBJ1-1; CDR3 protein: CASSLVRQGTEAFF
V gene: TRBV11-1; CDR3 length: 13; J gene: TRBJ1-2; CDR3 protein: CASSLGSQKVYTF
V gene: TRBV7-9; CDR3 length: 16; J gene: TRBJ2-4; CDR3 protein: CASSFADRLGGNIQYF